The 21 T cell receptor beta chains presented below share a single source sample, sequenced in a study of T cells in Graves' hyperthyroidism and ophthalmopathy. Template material for amplifying TCR beta CDR3 regions consisted of RNA transcripts. Carried out on the TCR CDR3, a first-round RT-PCR used the HTBI primer set. One entry per CDR3 protein, called by TCRdb with MiXCR from the multiplex PCR reads. The sample shows hundreds of thousands of distinct CDR3 sequences, around 42% of them seen only once. Material: peripheral blood or thyroid tissue (not recorded which). The receptor set was obtained from a woman aged 18-29 years with Graves' hyperthyroidism.

This clonotype was recorded a few times. The J gene is TRBJ2-7, the V gene TRBV2; 7 nucleotides line up with TRBD1. Trimming took 5 bases from V and 3 from J; bases not matched to a gene: 7. The CDR3 has 14 residues. Germline CDR1 and CDR2: SNHLY and FYNNEI. The CDR3: CASSLSGQFYEQYF. CDR3 bases: TGTGCCAGCAGTTTATCGGGACAGTTCTACGAGCAGTACTTC.

This clonotype came up many times. The V gene is TRBV7-9, the J gene TRBJ1-1; D remains ambiguous. The V end was cut by 5 bases, the J end by 1 base, with 8 bases between. The CDR3 sequence is 13 residues long. Germline V gene lookup returns CDR1 SEHNR and CDR2 FQNEAQ (reference sequence). The CDR3 protein is CASSRGRNTEAFF. Written as DNA, the CDR3 is TGTGCCAGCAGCCGAGGGAGGAACACTGAAGCTTTCTTT.

The CDR3 protein is CAIGDGDGYEQYF. In DNA, the CDR3 is TGTGCCATCGGGGACGGGGATGGCTACGAGCAGTACTTC. The rearrangement links TRBV10-3 to TRBJ2-7, with D possibly called TRBD1 or TRBD2 (5 bases each). The CDR3 loop spans 13 amino acids. The V and J ends lost 8 bases and 3 bases respectively, with 14 bases between them. Germline CDR1 reads ENHRY; CDR2 reads SYGVKD.

This chain links TRBV29-1 with TRBJ1-5, with TRBD1 matching 7 bases. V shed 6 bases and J 1 base; nucleotides not matched to a gene: 9. CDR3 length: 15 amino acids. Germline values: CDR1 SQVTM, CDR2 ANQGSEA. CDR3 region: CSVEYAGGSNQPQHF. The CDR3 DNA sequence: TGCAGCGTCGAATACGCAGGGGGGAGCAATCAGCCCCAGCATTTT.

A note on this clonotype: A read error is possible here, since a much larger clone lies one base away. The chain recombines TRBV9 with TRBJ1-5; the D is unclear. Germline assignment: CDR1 SGDLS and CDR2 YYNGEE. This CDR3 is 13 amino acids long. The ends were cut back, 9 bases at V and 5 bases at J, with 15 bases in the middle. The CDR3 sequence is CANSLDGDQPQHF. The CDR3 coding sequence is TGTGCCAACAGTTTGGACGGCGATCAGCCCCAGCATTTT.

The chain links TRBV11-1 to TRBJ2-5; 14 bases line up with TRBD2. V was clipped by 6 bases and J by 11 bases; unmatched bases: 5. The CDR3 has 13 amino acids. Per the germline V gene, CDR1 is SGHAT and CDR2 is FQDESV (reference sequence). The CDR3 DNA sequence: TGTGCCAGCAGTGGGACTAGCGGGAGTTCTCAGTACTTC. This gives the protein CASSGTSGSSQYF.

With regard to this clonotype: Because it lacks the conserved phenylalanine or tryptophan at the end, this CDR3 is likely a read error. The limits of the CDR3 on the DNA are not certain, so only TCRdb's listed CDR3 is given. The rearrangement links TRBV29-1 to TRBJ1-3. The V gene's germline CDR1 is SQVTM and CDR2 ANQGSEA. The CDR3 is 9 residues long, counting both termini. The CDR3 loop is CSVSWGANT.

The chain employs TRBV24-1 and TRBJ1-1, with D possibly being TRBD1 (5 bases). There are 15 residues in the CDR3. CDR1 and CDR2 from the germline V gene are KGHDR and SFDVKD. Trimming cost V 7 bases and J 4 bases, with 18 bases left between them. The CDR3 is CATSGAGEWSTEAFF. CDR3 DNA: TGTGCCACCAGCGGGGCCGGGGAATGGAGCACTGAAGCTTTCTTT.

This clonotype was observed at least ten times. The rearrangement links TRBV7-8 to TRBJ2-6, with 9 bases matching TRBD2. The junction had 6 bases not matched to a gene; V was cut back by 5 bases and J by 13 bases. Germline values: CDR1 SGHVS, CDR2 FQNEAQ. The CDR3 contains 13 residues. The CDR3 spells CASSILAGAVLTF. The DNA of the CDR3 is TGTGCCAGCAGCATCTTAGCGGGAGCGGTCCTGACTTTC.

J is TRBJ1-2 and V is TRBV2; no clear D gene. Trimming took 7 bases from V and 4 from J, leaving 10 bases between them. In germline, CDR1 is SNHLY, CDR2 FYNNEI. The CDR3 loop spans 12 amino acids. The CDR3 sequence is CASMRLGYGYTF. The CDR3 nucleotides are TGTGCCAGCATGCGGTTGGGCTATGGCTACACCTTC.

This clonotype was found many times. The chain combines TRBV7-7 with TRBJ2-5; TRBD2 is a possible D gene (6 bases). Germline CDR1 reads SSHAT; CDR2 reads FNYEAQ (reference sequence). The CDR3 sequence is 13 residues long. Deletions cut 5 bases from V and 5 bases from J, with 12 bases between. The CDR3 DNA reads TGTGCCAGCAGCCCTAGCGACGGCGAGACCCAGTACTTC. Translating it yields CASSPSDGETQYF.

This clonotype was detected ten times or more. This chain uses TRBV5-1 with TRBJ2-6; 11 bases align to TRBD1. Germline CDR1 is SGHRS and CDR2 is YFSETQ. Unmatched junction bases numbered 8, after V lost 4 bases and J lost 5 bases. This CDR3 is built from 17 residues. CDR3 residues: CASSPGTGGSRANVLTF. In DNA form, the CDR3 reads TGCGCCAGCAGCCCCGGGACAGGGGGAAGTAGGGCCAACGTCCTGACTTTC. The whole variable domain, remainder taken from reference TRBV5-1 and TRBJ2-6, is KAGVTQTPRYLIKTRGQQVTLSCSPISGHRSVSWYQQTPGQGLQFLFEYFSETQRNKGNFPGRFSGRQFSNSRSEMNVSTLELGDSALYLCASSPGTGGSRANVLTFGAGSRLTVL.

This clonotype was seen a handful of times. The chain combines TRBV20-1 with TRBJ2-7, with 8 nucleotides matching TRBD1. CDR3 length equals 14 residues. The V gene's germline CDR1 is DFQATT and CDR2 SNEGSKA (reference sequence). Trimming at V came to 0 bases and at J to 7 bases, leaving 8 bases not matched to a gene. CDR3 in amino acids: CSARETRQGREQYF. The CDR3 DNA sequence: TGCAGTGCTAGAGAAACAAGACAGGGGCGAGAGCAGTACTTC.

Turning to this clonotype: A read error may be the cause here, since a much bigger clone is one base away. The V and J genes are TRBV7-9 and TRBJ1-4; no firm D call. Germline assignment: CDR1 SEHNR and CDR2 FQNEAQ (reference sequence). Between the trimmed V and J ends, which lost 5 bases and 6 bases, there was a span of 13 bases. This CDR3 contains 14 residues. The CDR3 DNA follows: TGTGCCAGCAGCCGTGGAGAGCGCGATGAAAAACTGTTTTTT. This encodes CASSRGERDEKLFF. The full variable domain, its missing parts supplied by reference TRBV7-9 and TRBJ1-4, is DTGVSQNPRHKITKRGQNVTFRCDPISEHNRLYWYRQTLGQGPEFLTYFQNEAQLEKSRLLSDRFSAERPKGSFSTLEIQRTEQGDSAMYLCASSRGERDEKLFFGSGTQLSVL.

The genes are TRBV20-1 and TRBJ1-1; no firm D call. Germline-derived CDR1 and CDR2 are DFQATT and SNEGSKA (reference sequence). V was pared by 3 bases and J by 6 bases, with 8 bases between. The CDR3 extends over 11 amino acids. The CDR3 reads CSASLRAEAFF. DNA for the CDR3: TGCAGTGCTAGTCTGAGGGCTGAAGCTTTCTTT.

There are many counts of this clonotype. The rearrangement links TRBV10-1 to TRBJ1-5, with D uncertain. Per the germline V gene, CDR1 is WNHNN and CDR2 is SYGVQD (reference sequence). The CDR3 is 13 residues long. Trimming cost V 9 bases and J 7 bases, with 16 bases left between them. CDR3 region: CASSPSPGQPQHF. The CDR3 bases are TGCGCCAGTAGCCCTTCTCCCGGACAGCCCCAGCATTTT.

Note on this clonotype: A much larger clonotype is one base distant, so this may be a read error. The CDR3 carries no conserved terminal phenylalanine or tryptophan, so it likely arises from a read error. The chain carries TRBV7-8 and TRBJ1-2; D unresolved. V dropped 1 base and J dropped 4 bases, with 7 bases sitting between them. In germline, CDR1 is SGHVS, CDR2 FQNEAQ. This CDR3 spans 13 amino acids. The CDR3 reads CASSLGRRYGYTY. The CDR3 DNA follows: TGTGCCAGCAGCTTAGGGCGGCGCTATGGCTACACCTAC.

This clonotype was observed many times. The rearrangement uses TRBV2 and TRBJ1-5, with D possibly TRBD1 on 5 matching bases. The ends were cut back, 5 bases at V and 6 bases at J, with 14 bases in the middle. There are 14 residues in the CDR3. Per the germline V gene, CDR1 is SNHLY and CDR2 is FYNNEI. CDR3 in DNA: TGTGCCAGCAGTCCAGGGTCGAGGTTTCAGCCCCAGCATTTT. Translated: CASSPGSRFQPQHF. The full variable domain, its missing parts supplied by reference TRBV2 and TRBJ1-5, is EPEVTQTPSHQVTQMGQEVILRCVPISNHLYFYWYRQILGQKVEFLVSFYNNEISEKSEIFDDQFSVERPDGSNFTLKIRSTKLEDSAMYFCASSPGSRFQPQHFGDGTRLSIL.

This clonotype showed up many times. The chain combines TRBV29-1 with TRBJ1-2; D gene unclear. Per the germline V gene, CDR1 is SQVTM and CDR2 is ANQGSEA. V was cut by 7 bases and J by 0 bases, with 9 bases left in between. The CDR3 spans 12 residues. CDR3 sequence: CSAVAANYGYTF. The CDR3 DNA sequence: TGCAGCGCCGTCGCGGCTAACTATGGCTACACCTTC.

The chain has TRBV6-6 and TRBJ2-7, with D hard to call. Germline V gene sequence: CDR1 MNHNY, CDR2 SVGAGI (reference sequence). V lost 5 bases and J lost 0, with 14 bases in between. This CDR3 contains 15 residues. The CDR3 DNA is TGTGCCAGCAGTCCGCAACATGCTAGCTCCTACGAGCAGTACTTC. Amino acid sequence: CASSPQHASSYEQYF.

With regard to this clonotype: At one of its ends the junction is not consistent with the germline gene, which may arise from a read error. The J gene is TRBJ2-7, the V gene TRBV2, with D maybe TRBD1 (6 bases). CDR3 length equals 15 residues. The germline gives CDR1 SNHLY, CDR2 FYNNEI. CDR3 region: CANSYSGNRENEQYF. Written as DNA, the CDR3 is TGTGCCAACAGTTACTCGGGAAACAGGGAGAACGAGCAGTACTTC.